This T cell receptor (beta chain) was obtained from a study of shared clonotypes between healthy human individuals. Findings and limits, study-wide: It was the non-shared clonotypes that had lower generation probabilities than clonotypes shared by all four donors.

In germline, CDR1 is MNHNS, CDR2 SASEGT. The V gene end was trimmed by 0 bases and the J gene end by 1 base; junction bases not matched to a gene: 5. The CDR3 loop spans 16 amino acids. The naive CD8 subset, CD45RO-negative cells positively selected for CCR7, excluded terminally differentiated effector memory CD45RA+ cells. The assay used deep level. TCRdb's copy holds only in-frame clones and misses some; the assay was immunoSEQ multiplex PCR. The sample shows about 2 million clones, around 96% of them seen only once. This clone was observed a single time. Antigen: not known. The TCR was taken from a man aged 18 to 30 in good health. V and J are TRBV6-1 and TRBJ2-7, with 8 bases fitting TRBD1. The sample taken for sequencing was naive CD8+ T cells sorted from blood. CDR3 nucleotide sequence: TGTGCCAGCAGTGAAGCTAGACAGGGGTTTTCCTACGAGCAGTACTTC. Translating gives CASSEARQGFSYEQYF.